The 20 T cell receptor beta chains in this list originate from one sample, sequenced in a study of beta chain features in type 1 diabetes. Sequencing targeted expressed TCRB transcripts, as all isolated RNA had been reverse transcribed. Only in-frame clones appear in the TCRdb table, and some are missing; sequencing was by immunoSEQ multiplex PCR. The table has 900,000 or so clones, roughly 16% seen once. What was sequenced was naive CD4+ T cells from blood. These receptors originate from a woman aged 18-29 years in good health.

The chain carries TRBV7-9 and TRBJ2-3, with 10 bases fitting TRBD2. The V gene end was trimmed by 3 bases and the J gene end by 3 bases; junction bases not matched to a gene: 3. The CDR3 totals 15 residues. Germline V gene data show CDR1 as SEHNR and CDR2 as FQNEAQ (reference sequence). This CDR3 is CASSFTTSGTDTQYF. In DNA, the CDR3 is TGTGCCAGCAGCTTTACGACTAGCGGGACAGATACGCAGTATTTT.

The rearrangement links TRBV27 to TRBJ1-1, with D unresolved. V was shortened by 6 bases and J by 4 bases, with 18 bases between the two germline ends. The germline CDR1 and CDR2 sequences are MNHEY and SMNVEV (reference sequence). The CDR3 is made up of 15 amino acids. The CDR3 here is CASRPPLRETTEAFF. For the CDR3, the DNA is TGTGCCAGCAGACCACCTCTGAGAGAGACCACTGAAGCTTTCTTT.

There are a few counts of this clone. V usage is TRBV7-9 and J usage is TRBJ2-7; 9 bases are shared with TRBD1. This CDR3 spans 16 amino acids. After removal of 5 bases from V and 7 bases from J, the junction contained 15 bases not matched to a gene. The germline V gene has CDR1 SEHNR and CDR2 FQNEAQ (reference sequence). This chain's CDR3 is CASSQNPGQGLGEQYF. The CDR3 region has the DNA TGTGCCAGCAGCCAAAACCCGGGACAGGGATTGGGTGAGCAGTACTTC.

CDR3 nucleotides: TGTGCCAGCAGCCGCTGGGGCTACGAGCAGTTCTTC. Translation gives CASSRWGYEQFF. This rearrangement joins TRBV2 to TRBJ2-1, with a possible D match to TRBD1 (5 bases). This CDR3 region has 12 residues. The V gene lost 6 bases and the J gene lost 10 bases, with 13 bases spanning the gap. Looked up from germline, CDR1 is SNHLY and CDR2 is FYNNEI.

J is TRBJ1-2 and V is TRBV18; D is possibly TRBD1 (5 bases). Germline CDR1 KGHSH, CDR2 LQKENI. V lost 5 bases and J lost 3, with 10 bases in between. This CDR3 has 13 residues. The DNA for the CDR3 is TGTGCCAGCTCAGGGGACCGGGACTATGGCTACACCTTC. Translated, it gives CASSGDRDYGYTF. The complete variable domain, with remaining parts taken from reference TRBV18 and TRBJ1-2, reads NAGVMQNPRHLVRRRGQEARLRCSPMKGHSHVYWYRQLPEEGLKFMVYLQKENIIDESGMPKERFSAEFPKEGPSILRIQQVVRGDSAAYFCASSGDRDYGYTFGSGTRLTVV.

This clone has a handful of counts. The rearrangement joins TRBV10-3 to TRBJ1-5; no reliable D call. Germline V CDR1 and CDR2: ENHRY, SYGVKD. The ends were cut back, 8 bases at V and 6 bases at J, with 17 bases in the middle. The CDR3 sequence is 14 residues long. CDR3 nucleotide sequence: TGTGCCATCGCCCCGGGTTATTCGTCTCAGCCCCAGCATTTT. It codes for CAIAPGYSSQPQHF.

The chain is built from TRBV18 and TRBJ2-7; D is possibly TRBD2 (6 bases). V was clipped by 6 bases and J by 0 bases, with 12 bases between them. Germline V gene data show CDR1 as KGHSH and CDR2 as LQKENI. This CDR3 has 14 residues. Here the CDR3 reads CASSFSGSSYEQYF. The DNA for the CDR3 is TGTGCCAGCTCTTTTAGCGGAAGCTCCTACGAGCAGTACTTC. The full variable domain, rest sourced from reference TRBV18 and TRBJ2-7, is NAGVMQNPRHLVRRRGQEARLRCSPMKGHSHVYWYRQLPEEGLKFMVYLQKENIIDESGMPKERFSAEFPKEGPSILRIQQVVRGDSAAYFCASSFSGSSYEQYFGPGTRLTVT.

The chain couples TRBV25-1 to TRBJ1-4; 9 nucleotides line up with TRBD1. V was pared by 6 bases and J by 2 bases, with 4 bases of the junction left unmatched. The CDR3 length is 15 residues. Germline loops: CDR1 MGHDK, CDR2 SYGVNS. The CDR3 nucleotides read TGTGCCAGCAGCCCCACAGGGGGCACTAATGAAAAACTGTTTTTT. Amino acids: CASSPTGGTNEKLFF.

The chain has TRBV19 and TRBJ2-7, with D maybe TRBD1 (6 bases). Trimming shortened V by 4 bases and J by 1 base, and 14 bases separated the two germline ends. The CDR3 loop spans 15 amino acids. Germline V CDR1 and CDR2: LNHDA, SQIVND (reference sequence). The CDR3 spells CASSKRDKGSYEQYF. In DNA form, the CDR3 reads TGTGCCAGTAGTAAACGGGACAAGGGATCCTACGAGCAGTACTTC.

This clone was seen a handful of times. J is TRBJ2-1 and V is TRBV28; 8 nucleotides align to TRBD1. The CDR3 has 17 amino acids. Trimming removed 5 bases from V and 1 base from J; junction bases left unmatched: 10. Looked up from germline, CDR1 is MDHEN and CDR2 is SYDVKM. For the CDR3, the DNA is TGTGCCAGCAGTCCCCTGATGAGGACAGGGTCCTACAATGAGCAGTTCTTC. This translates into CASSPLMRTGSYNEQFF. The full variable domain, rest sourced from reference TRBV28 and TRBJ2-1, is DVKVTQSSRYLVKRTGEKVFLECVQDMDHENMFWYRQDPGLGLRLIYFSYDVKMKEKGDIPEGYSVSREKKERFSLILESASTNQTSMYLCASSPLMRTGSYNEQFFGPGTRLTVL.

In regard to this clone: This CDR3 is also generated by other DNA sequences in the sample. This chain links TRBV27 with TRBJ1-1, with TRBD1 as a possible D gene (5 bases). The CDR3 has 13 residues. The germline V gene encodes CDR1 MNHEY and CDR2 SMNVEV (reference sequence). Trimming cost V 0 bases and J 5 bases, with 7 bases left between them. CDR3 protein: CASSLSRGTEAFF. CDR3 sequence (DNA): TGTGCCAGCAGTTTATCTAGGGGTACTGAAGCTTTCTTT.

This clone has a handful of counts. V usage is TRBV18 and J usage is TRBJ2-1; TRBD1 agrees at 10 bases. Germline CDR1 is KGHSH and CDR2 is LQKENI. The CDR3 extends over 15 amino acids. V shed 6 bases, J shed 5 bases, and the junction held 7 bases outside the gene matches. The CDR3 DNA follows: TGTGCCAGCTCGCCCCGGGACAGGGGCCACAATGAGCAGTTCTTC. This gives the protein CASSPRDRGHNEQFF.

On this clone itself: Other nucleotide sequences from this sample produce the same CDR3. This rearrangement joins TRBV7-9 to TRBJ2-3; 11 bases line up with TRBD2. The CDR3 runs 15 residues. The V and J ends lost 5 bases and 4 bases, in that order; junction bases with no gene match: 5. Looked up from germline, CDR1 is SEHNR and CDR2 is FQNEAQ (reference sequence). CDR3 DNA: TGTGCCAGCAGCCAAACTAGCGGGAGAGCAGATACGCAGTATTTT. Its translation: CASSQTSGRADTQYF.

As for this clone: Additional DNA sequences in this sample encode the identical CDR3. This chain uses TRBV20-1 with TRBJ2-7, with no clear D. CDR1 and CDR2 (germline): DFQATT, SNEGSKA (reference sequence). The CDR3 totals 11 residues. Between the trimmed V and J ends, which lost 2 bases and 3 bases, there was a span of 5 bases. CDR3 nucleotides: TGCAGTGCTAGATCTTACTACGAGCAGTACTTC. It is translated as CSARSYYEQYF.

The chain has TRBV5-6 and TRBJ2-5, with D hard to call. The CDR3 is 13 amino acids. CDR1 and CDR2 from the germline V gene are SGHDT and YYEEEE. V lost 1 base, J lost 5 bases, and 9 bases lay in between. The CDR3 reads CASSLLRMETQYF. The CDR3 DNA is TGTGCCAGCAGCTTGCTACGTATGGAGACCCAGTACTTC.

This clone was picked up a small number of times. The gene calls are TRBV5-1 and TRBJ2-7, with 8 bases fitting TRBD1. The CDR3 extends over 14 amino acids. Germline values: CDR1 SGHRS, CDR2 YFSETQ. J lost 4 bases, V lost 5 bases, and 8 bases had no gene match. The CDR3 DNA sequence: TGCGCCAGCAGTTATGACAGGGGAGTTTACGAGCAGTACTTC. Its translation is CASSYDRGVYEQYF.

The CDR3 DNA sequence: TGTGCCAGCAGCTTAGTTCGCGGGAATGAGCAGTTCTTC. Residues: CASSLVRGNEQFF. The chain links TRBV11-2 to TRBJ2-1; a weak D match, TRBD2 (5 bases). This CDR3 contains 13 residues. CDR1 is SGHAT, CDR2 FQNNGV, per germline. Trimming took 1 base from V and 7 from J, leaving 8 bases between them.

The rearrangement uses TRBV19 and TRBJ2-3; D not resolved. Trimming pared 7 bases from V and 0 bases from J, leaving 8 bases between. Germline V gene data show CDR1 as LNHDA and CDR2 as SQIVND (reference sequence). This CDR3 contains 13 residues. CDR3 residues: CASKNPSTDTQYF. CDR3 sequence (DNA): TGTGCCAGTAAGAATCCGAGCACAGATACGCAGTATTTT.

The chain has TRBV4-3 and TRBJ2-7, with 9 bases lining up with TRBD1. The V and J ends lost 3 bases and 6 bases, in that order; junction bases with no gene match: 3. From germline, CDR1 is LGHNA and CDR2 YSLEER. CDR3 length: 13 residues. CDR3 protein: CASSQRTGVEQYF. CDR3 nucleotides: TGCGCCAGCAGCCAGCGGACAGGGGTCGAGCAGTACTTC.

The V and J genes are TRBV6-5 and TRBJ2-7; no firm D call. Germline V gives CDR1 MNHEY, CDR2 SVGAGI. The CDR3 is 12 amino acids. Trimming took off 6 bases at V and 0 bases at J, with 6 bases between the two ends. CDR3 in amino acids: CASSPGSYEQYF. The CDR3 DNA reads TGTGCCAGCAGCCCGGGCTCCTACGAGCAGTACTTC.